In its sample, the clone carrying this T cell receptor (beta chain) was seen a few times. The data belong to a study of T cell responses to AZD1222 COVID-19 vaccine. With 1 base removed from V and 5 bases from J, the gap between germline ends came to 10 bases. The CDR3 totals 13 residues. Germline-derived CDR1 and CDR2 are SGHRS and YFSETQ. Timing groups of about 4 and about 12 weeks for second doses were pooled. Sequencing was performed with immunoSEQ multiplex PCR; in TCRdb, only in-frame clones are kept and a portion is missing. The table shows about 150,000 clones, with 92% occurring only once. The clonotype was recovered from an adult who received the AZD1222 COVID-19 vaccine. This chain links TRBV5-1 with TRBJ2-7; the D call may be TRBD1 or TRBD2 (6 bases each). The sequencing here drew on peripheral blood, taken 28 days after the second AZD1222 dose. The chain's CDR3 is CASSLLGGDEQYF. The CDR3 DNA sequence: TGCGCCAGCAGCTTGTTGGGGGGCGACGAGCAGTACTTC.